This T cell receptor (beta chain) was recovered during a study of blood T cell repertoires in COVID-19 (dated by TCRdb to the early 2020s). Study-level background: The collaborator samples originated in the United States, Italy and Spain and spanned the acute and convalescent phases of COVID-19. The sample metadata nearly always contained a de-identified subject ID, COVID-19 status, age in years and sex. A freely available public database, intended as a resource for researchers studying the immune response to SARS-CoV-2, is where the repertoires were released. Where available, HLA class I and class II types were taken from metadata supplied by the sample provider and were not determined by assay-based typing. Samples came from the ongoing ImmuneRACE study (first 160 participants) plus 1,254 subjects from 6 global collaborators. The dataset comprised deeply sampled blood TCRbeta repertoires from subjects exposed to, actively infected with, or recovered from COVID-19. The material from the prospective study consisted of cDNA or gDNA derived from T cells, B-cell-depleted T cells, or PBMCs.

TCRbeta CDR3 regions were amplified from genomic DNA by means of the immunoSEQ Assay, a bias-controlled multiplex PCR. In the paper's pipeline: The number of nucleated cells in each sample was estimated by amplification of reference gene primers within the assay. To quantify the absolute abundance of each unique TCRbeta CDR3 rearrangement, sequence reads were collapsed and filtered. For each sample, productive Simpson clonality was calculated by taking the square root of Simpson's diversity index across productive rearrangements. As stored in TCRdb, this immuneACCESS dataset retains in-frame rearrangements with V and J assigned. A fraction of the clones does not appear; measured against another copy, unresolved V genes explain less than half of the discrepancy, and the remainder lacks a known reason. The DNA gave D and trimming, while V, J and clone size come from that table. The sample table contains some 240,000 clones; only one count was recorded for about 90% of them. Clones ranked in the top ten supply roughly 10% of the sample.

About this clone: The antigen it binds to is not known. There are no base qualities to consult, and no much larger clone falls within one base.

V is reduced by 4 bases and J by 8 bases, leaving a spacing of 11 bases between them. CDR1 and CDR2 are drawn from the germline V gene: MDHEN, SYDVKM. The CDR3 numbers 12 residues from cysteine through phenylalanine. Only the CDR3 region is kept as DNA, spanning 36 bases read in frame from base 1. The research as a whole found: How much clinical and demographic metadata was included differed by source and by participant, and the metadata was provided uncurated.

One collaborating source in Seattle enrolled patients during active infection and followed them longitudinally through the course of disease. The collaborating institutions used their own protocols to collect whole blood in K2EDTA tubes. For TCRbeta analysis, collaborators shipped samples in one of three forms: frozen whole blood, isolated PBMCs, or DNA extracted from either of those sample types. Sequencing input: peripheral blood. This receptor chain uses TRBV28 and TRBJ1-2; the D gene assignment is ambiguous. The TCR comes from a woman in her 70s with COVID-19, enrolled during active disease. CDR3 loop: CASSYRNSGYTF. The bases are TGTGCCAGCAGTTATCGGAACAGCGGCTACACCTTC.